The entry that follows covers one T cell receptor (beta chain) sequence. The germline gives CDR1 SNHLY, CDR2 FYNNEI. Trimming shortened V by 6 bases and J by 9 bases, and 18 bases separated the two germline ends. The CDR3 has 15 amino acids. The sample originates from a study of blood T cell repertoires in COVID-19. Whole-study context: Both acute and convalescent COVID-19 samples were obtained from the United States, Italy and Spain. Sample material is recorded as cDNA or gDNA derived from T cells, B-cell-depleted T cells, or PBMCs.

In the source study's methods: Reference gene primer amplification yielded estimated nucleated cell counts. The table came from immunoSEQ multiplex PCR; TCRdb's copy has only in-frame clones and leaves some out. D and trimming come from the DNA, and the V and J calls and clone size come from that table. The sample contains several thousand clones, approximately 80% of which appear only once. The chain combines TRBV2 with TRBJ1-6, with D possibly being TRBD1 (5 bases). What was sequenced was peripheral blood. This TCR was sampled from a human donor with active COVID-19. The donor label of this sample is uncertain. The CDR3 here is CASSGGPGRVSPLHF. The DNA for the CDR3 is TGTGCCAGCAGCGGGGGACCAGGGCGAGTTTCACCCCTCCACTTT. Using reference TRBV2 and TRBJ1-6 for the parts outside the CDR3, the full variable domain is EPEVTQTPSHQVTQMGQEVILRCVPISNHLYFYWYRQILGQKVEFLVSFYNNEISEKSEIFDDQFSVERPDGSNFTLKIRSTKLEDSAMYFCASSGGPGRVSPLHFGNGTRLTVT.